These 13 T cell receptor beta chains were sequenced from one sample in a study of T cell repertoires in cytomegalovirus infection. From the reads, TCRdb called clonotypes with MiXCR, one entry per CDR3 protein. The sample has roughly 500,000 distinct CDR3 sequences, 15% to 20% seen once; the top ten hold 24%. Material: CD8+ T cells from PBMCs. The source is a human donor in good health (CMV status not recorded). Some clones in this sample may be carry-over from other donors' samples.

This clonotype was found many times. DNA of the CDR3: TGCGCCAGCAGCCAAGAATTCAGGGAGAACACTGAAGCTTTCTTT. Protein: CASSQEFRENTEAFF. The chain recombines TRBV4-1 with TRBJ1-1; possible D gene TRBD1, 5 bases. The V end lost 0 bases, the J end lost 1 base, and 9 bases lay between the germline ends. Germline V gene lookup returns CDR1 MGHRA and CDR2 YSYEKL. There are 15 residues in the CDR3.

The V gene is TRBV9, the J gene TRBJ2-1; no reliable D call. The germline V gene encodes CDR1 SGDLS and CDR2 YYNGEE. This CDR3 comprises 17 residues. Trimming left V 0 bases short and J 8 bases short, with 21 bases between. The CDR3 region has the DNA TGTGCCAGCAGCGTAGGGGGAAGTTTGGCCGGCCCTGATGAGCAGTTCTTC. Its protein is CASSVGGSLAGPDEQFF.

This clonotype has ten or more counts. V usage is TRBV4-1 and J usage is TRBJ2-1; possibly TRBD1 for D (5 bases). Germline values: CDR1 MGHRA, CDR2 YSYEKL. This CDR3 region has 16 residues. Trimming took 5 bases from V and 0 from J, leaving 14 bases between them. For the CDR3, the DNA is TGCGCCAGCAGCATGACAGTCGACGGCTCCTACAATGAGCAGTTCTTC. This gives the protein CASSMTVDGSYNEQFF.

J is TRBJ1-5 and V is TRBV4-1; 8 nucleotides line up with TRBD1. V shed 1 base, J shed 4 bases, and the junction held 3 bases outside the gene matches. Germline V gives CDR1 MGHRA, CDR2 YSYEKL. The CDR3 runs 15 residues. The CDR3 region has the DNA TGCGCCAGCAGCCAAGGGACAGGGAGGAATCAGCCCCAGCATTTT. Translating it yields CASSQGTGRNQPQHF.

This clonotype was counted ten times or more. The rearrangement joins TRBV7-3 to TRBJ2-2; TRBD1 matches 8 bases. The CDR3 loop spans 15 amino acids. V shed 3 bases, J shed 4 bases, and the junction held 4 bases outside the gene matches. CDR1 is SGHTA, CDR2 FQGTGA, per germline. The CDR3 sequence: CASSFTGGSTGELFF. In DNA, the CDR3 is TGTGCCAGCAGCTTCACAGGGGGATCCACCGGGGAGCTGTTTTTT.

V is TRBV29-1 and J is TRBJ1-2; TRBD1 agrees at 9 bases. Germline CDR1 and CDR2: SQVTM and ANQGSEA. With V trimmed by 7 bases and J by 5 bases, 8 bases remained unmatched. The CDR3 is 13 residues long. CDR3 bases: TGCAGCGCCGGACAGGGGAGTATGTATGGCTACACCTTC. Amino acid sequence: CSAGQGSMYGYTF.

The chain uses TRBV9 and TRBJ2-7; TRBD2 matches 13 bases. J was trimmed by 3 bases and V by 0 bases; bases with no gene match: 3. Germline V gene lookup returns CDR1 SGDLS and CDR2 YYNGEE. The CDR3 is made up of 16 amino acids. CDR3 region: CASSVEGLAGIYEQYF. The CDR3 DNA follows: TGTGCCAGCAGCGTAGAGGGACTAGCGGGGATCTACGAGCAGTACTTC.

This clonotype occurred a few times. J is TRBJ1-1 and V is TRBV4-1; D is ambiguous. The CDR3 covers 15 residues. V lost 4 bases to trimming and J lost 1 base, with 13 bases between them. Germline values: CDR1 MGHRA, CDR2 YSYEKL. CDR3 region: CASSPTVGENTEAFF. The CDR3 region has the DNA TGCGCCAGCAGCCCTACGGTCGGAGAGAACACTGAAGCTTTCTTT.

The chain couples TRBV6-1 to TRBJ1-6; 7 bases are shared with TRBD1. This CDR3 has 15 amino acids. In germline, CDR1 is MNHNS, CDR2 SASEGT. Germline trimming cut 7 bases from V and 3 bases from J; bases unmatched to any gene: 6. The CDR3 bases are TGTGCCAGCACCAGCAGGGGGGACTATAATTCACCCCTCCACTTT. It specifies CASTSRGDYNSPLHF.

The sample holds many counts of this clonotype. The chain carries TRBV27 and TRBJ1-5, with a weak D call TRBD1 (5 bases). The V gene lost 2 bases and the J gene lost 3 bases, with 8 bases spanning the gap. The CDR3 has 14 residues. The germline V gene has CDR1 MNHEY and CDR2 SMNVEV (reference sequence). CDR3 residues: CASSLAGFNQPQHF. CDR3 bases: TGTGCCAGCAGTTTAGCAGGGTTCAATCAGCCCCAGCATTTT.

This clonotype was seen a few times. This chain connects TRBV5-1 to TRBJ1-1, with a tentative D call TRBD1 (5 bases). The CDR3 is 13 amino acids. Germline V lookup: CDR1 SGHRS, CDR2 YFSETQ. The V and J ends lost 2 bases and 7 bases respectively, with 12 bases between them. The CDR3 coding sequence is TGCGCCAGCAGCTTCACAGGACCTGATGAAGCTTTCTTT. Encoded protein: CASSFTGPDEAFF.

The chain joins TRBV5-8 to TRBJ1-1, with D unclear. Germline lookup yields CDR1 SGHTS and CDR2 YDEGEE. V was clipped by 4 bases and J by 11 bases, with 24 bases between them. The CDR3 consists of 15 residues. The CDR3 DNA sequence: TGTGCCAGCAGCACCCCCGAAGGCCCAATCCCTCCCGCTTTCTTT. Protein sequence: CASSTPEGPIPPAFF.

The V and J genes are TRBV6-5 and TRBJ2-1; D call uncertain. The V end lost 2 bases, the J end lost 3 bases, and 5 bases lay between the germline ends. Germline CDR1 reads MNHEY; CDR2 reads SVGAGI. The CDR3 length is 13 residues. The CDR3 DNA is TGTGCCAGCAGTTACACCCTCTACAATGAGCAGTTCTTC. This codes for CASSYTLYNEQFF.